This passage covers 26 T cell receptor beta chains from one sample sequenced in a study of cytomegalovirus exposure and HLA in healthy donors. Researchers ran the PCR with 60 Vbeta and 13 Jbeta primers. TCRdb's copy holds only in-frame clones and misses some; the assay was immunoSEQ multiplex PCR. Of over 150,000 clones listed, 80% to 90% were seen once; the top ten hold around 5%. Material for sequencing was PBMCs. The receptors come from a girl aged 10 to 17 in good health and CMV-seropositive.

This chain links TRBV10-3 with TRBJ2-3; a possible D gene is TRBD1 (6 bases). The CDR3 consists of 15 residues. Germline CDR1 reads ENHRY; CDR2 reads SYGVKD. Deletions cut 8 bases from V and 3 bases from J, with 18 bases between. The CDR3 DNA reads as TGTGCCATCGGACAGAGTCCCGATAGGACAGATACGCAGTATTTT. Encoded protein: CAIGQSPDRTDTQYF.

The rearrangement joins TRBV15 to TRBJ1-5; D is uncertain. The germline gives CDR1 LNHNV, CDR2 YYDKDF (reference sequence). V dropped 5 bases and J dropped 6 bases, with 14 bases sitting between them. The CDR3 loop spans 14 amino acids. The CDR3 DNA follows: TGTGCCACCAGCGAAGAGGGCTCGGCTCAGCCCCAGCATTTT. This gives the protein CATSEEGSAQPQHF.

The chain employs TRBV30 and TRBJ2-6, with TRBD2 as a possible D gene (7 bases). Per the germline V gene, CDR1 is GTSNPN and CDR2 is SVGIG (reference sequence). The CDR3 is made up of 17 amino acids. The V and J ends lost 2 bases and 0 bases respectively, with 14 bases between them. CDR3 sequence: CAWSRGASPSGANVLTF. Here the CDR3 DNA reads TGTGCCTGGAGTCGGGGGGCTTCTCCCTCTGGGGCCAACGTCCTGACTTTC.

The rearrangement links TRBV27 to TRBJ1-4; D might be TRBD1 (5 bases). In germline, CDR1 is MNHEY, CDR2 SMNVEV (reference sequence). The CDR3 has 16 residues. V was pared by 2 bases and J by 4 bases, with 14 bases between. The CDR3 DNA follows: TGTGCCAGCAGTTTAAATTTGGGGACTCTTAATGAAAAACTGTTTTTT. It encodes CASSLNLGTLNEKLFF.

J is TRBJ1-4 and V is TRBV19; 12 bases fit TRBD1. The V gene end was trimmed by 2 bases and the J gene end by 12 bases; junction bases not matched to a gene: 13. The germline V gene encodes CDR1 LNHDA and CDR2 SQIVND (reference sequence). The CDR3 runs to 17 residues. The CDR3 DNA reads TGTGCCAGTAGTATACAAGGAGGCCGGGACAGGGGGCGTGAACTGTTTTTT. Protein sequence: CASSIQGGRDRGRELFF.

The CDR3 protein is CASSPGGGDYGYTF. Written as DNA, the CDR3 is TGTGCCAGCAGCCCCGGGGGGGGCGACTATGGCTACACCTTC. The chain links TRBV5-4 to TRBJ1-2; perhaps TRBD1 as D (6 bases). Trimming cost V 4 bases and J 3 bases, with 13 bases left between them. The germline V gene encodes CDR1 SGHNT and CDR2 YYREEE (reference sequence). The CDR3 runs to 14 residues. Complete variable domain (other parts from reference TRBV5-4 and TRBJ1-2): ETGVTQSPTHLIKTRGQQVTLRCSSQSGHNTVSWYQQALGQGPQFIFQYYREEENGRGNFPPRFSGLQFPNYSSELNVNALELDDSALYLCASSPGGGDYGYTFGSGTRLTVV.

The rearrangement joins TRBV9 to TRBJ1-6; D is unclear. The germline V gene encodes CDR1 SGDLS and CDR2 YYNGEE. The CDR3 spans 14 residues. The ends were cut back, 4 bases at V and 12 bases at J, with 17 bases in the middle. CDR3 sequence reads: CASSPSGESLPLHF. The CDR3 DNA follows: TGTGCCAGCAGCCCCTCCGGGGAGAGTTTACCCCTCCACTTT.

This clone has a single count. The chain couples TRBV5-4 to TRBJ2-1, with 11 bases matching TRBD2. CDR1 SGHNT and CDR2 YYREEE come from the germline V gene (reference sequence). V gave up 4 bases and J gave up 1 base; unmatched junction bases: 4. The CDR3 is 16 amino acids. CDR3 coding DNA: TGTGCCAGCAGCCCGTTAGCGGGGGGGTCCTACAATGAGCAGTTCTTC. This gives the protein CASSPLAGGSYNEQFF.

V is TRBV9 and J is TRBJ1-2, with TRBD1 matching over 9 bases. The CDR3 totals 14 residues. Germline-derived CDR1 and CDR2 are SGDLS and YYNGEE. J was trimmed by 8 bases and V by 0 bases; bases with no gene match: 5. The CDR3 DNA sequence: TGTGCCAGCAGCGTAGGGCCGGGACAGGGCGGCTACACCTTC. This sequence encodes CASSVGPGQGGYTF.

CDR3 sequence reads: CASRRGQEETQYF. The DNA for the CDR3 is TGCGCCAGCAGACGGGGACAGGAAGAGACCCAGTACTTC. The gene calls are TRBV5-1 and TRBJ2-5, with TRBD1 matching 8 bases. Germline CDR1 and CDR2: SGHRS and YFSETQ. With V trimmed by 5 bases and J by 3 bases, 3 bases remained unmatched. The CDR3 extends over 13 amino acids.

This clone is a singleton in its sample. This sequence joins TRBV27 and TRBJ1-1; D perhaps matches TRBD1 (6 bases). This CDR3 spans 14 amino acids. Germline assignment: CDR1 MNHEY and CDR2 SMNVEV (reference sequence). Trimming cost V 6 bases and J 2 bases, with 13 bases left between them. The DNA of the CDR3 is TGTGCCAGCAGAACCGGACAGCTTAACACTGAAGCTTTCTTT. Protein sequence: CASRTGQLNTEAFF.

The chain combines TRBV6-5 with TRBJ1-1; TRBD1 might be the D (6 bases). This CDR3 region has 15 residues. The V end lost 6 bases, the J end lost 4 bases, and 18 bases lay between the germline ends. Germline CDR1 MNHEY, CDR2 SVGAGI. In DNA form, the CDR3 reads TGTGCCAGCAGCTCAAGAGGGGGACGGGTCACTGAAGCTTTCTTT. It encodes CASSSRGGRVTEAFF.

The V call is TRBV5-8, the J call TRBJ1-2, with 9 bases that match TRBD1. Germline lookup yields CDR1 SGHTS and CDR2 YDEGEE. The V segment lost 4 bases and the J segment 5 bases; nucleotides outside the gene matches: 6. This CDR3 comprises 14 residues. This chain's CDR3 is CASSPWGQGYGYTF. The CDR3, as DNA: TGTGCCAGCAGCCCCTGGGGACAGGGATATGGCTACACCTTC.

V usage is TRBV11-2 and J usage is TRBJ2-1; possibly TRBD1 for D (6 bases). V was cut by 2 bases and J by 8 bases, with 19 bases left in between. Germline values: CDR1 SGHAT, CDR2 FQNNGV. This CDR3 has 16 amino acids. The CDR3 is CASSLIFQGNSHEQFF. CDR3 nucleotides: TGTGCCAGCAGCTTAATCTTCCAGGGGAATAGCCATGAGCAGTTCTTC.

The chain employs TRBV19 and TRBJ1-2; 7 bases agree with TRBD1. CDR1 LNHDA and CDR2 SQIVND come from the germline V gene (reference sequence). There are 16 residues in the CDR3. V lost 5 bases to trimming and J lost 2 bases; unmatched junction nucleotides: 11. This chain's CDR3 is CASSGPGQRENYGYTF. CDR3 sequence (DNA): TGTGCCAGTAGTGGCCCGGGACAGAGAGAGAACTATGGCTACACCTTC.

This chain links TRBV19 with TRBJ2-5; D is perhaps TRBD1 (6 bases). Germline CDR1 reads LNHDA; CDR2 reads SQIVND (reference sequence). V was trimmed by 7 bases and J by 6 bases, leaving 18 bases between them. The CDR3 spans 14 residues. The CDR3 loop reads CASTPSSRGQTQYF. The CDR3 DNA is TGTGCCAGTACCCCATCGAGCAGGGGACAGACCCAGTACTTC.

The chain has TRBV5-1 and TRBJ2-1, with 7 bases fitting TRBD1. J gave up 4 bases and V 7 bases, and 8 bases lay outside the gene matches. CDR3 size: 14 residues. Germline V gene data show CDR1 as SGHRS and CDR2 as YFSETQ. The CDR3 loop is CASASGTDYNEQFF. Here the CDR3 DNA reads TGCGCCAGCGCTTCCGGGACAGATTACAATGAGCAGTTCTTC.

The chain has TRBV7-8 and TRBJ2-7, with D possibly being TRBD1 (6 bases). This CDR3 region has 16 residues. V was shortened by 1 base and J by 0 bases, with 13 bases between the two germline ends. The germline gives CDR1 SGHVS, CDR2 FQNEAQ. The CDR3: CASSLGGQASSYEQYF. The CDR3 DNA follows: TGTGCCAGCAGCTTAGGGGGGCAGGCCAGCTCCTACGAGCAGTACTTC.

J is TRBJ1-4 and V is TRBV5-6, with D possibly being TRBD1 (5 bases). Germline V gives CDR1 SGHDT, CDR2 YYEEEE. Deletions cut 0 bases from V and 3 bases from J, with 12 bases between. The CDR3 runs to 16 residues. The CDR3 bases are TGTGCCAGCAGCTTGGCAGGGTTTGCTGCTAATGAAAAACTGTTTTTT. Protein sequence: CASSLAGFAANEKLFF. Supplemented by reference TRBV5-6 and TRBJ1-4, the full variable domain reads DAGVTQSPTHLIKTRGQQVTLRCSPKSGHDTVSWYQQALGQGPQFIFQYYEEEERQRGNFPDRFSGHQFPNYSSELNVNALLLGDSALYLCASSLAGFAANEKLFFGSGTQLSVL.

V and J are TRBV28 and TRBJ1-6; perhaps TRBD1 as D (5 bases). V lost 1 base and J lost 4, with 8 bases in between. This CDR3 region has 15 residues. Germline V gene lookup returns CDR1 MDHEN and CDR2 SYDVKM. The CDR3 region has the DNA TGTGCCAGCAGTTTATCGCGACAGTATAATTCACCCCTCCACTTT. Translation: CASSLSRQYNSPLHF.

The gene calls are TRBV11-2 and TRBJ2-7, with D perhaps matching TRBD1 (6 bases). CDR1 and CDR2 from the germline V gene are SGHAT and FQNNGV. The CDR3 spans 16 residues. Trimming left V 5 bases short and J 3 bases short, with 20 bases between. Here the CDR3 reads CASSQRGKSKDYEQYF. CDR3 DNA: TGTGCCAGCAGCCAAAGGGGGAAATCGAAAGACTACGAGCAGTACTTC. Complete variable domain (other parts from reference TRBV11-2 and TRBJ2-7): EAGVAQSPRYKIIEKRQSVAFWCNPISGHATLYWYQQILGQGPKLLIQFQNNGVVDDSQLPKDRFSAERLKGVDSTLKIQPAKLEDSAVYLCASSQRGKSKDYEQYFGPGTRLTVT.

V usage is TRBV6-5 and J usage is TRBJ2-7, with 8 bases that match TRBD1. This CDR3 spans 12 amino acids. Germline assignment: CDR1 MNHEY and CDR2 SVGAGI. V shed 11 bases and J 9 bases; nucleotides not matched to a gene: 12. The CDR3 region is CAGGQAQGRQYF. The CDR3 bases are TGTGCCGGGGGACAGGCCCAGGGGCGGCAGTACTTC.

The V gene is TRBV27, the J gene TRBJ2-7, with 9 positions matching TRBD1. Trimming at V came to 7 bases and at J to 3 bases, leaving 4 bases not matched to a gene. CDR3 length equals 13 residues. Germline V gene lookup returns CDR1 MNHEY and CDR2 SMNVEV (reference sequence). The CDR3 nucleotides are TGTGCCAGCAAGGACAGGGGTCTCTACGAGCAGTACTTC. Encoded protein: CASKDRGLYEQYF.

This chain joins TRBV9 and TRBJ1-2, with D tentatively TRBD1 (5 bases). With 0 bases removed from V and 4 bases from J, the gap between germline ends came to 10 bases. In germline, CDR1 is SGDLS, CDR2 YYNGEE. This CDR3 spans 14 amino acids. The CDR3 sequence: CASSVDPGIYGYTF. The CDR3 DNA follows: TGTGCCAGCAGCGTAGATCCAGGGATCTATGGCTACACCTTC.

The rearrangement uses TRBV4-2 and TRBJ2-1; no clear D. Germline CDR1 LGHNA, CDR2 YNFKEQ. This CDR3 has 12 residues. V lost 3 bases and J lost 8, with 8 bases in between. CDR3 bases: TGTGCCAGCAGCCAGGCCGAAGATGAGCAGTTCTTC. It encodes CASSQAEDEQFF.

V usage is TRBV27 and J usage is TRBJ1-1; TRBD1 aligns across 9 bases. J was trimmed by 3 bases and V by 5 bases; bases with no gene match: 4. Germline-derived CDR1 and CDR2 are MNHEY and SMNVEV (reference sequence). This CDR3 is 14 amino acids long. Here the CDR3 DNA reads TGTGCCAGCAGTCCTCGGGACAGGGACACTGAAGCTTTCTTT. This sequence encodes CASSPRDRDTEAFF.